These 11 T cell receptor beta chains were sequenced from one sample in a study of blood T cell repertoires in COVID-19. Here immunoSEQ multiplex PCR was the method, and the copy in TCRdb shows in-frame clones only, minus some. This table holds some 21,000 clones, more than 80% found once. Sequenced sample: peripheral blood. Receptors were obtained from a human donor in a cohort sampled during active COVID-19.

This chain uses TRBV7-8 with TRBJ1-1, with TRBD1 matching 10 bases. V dropped 1 base and J dropped 2; count of bases not matched to a gene: 7. The CDR3 is 17 amino acids. Germline V gives CDR1 SGHVS, CDR2 FQNEAQ. The CDR3 sequence is CASSLGDRGPLNTEAFF. CDR3 DNA: TGTGCCAGCAGCTTAGGGGACAGGGGACCACTTAACACTGAAGCTTTCTTT.

The V and J genes are TRBV29-1 and TRBJ1-2; 8 bases agree with TRBD1. CDR1 SQVTM and CDR2 ANQGSEA come from the germline V gene. There are 14 residues in the CDR3. Trimming cost V 6 bases and J 2 bases; bases outside gene matches: 8. In nucleotides, the CDR3 is TGCAGCGTCGCTCCGAGACAGGGGAACTATGGCTACACCTTC. It translates to CSVAPRQGNYGYTF.

The chain combines TRBV3-1 (or the pseudogene TRBV3-2) with TRBJ1-2, with 9 bases fitting TRBD1. This CDR3 spans 14 amino acids. V was clipped by 6 bases and J by 3 bases; unmatched bases: 5. The germline V gene encodes CDR1 LGHDT and CDR2 YNNKEL (reference sequence). The CDR3 DNA reads as TGTGCCAGCAGTGACAGGGGGTCCTACTATGGCTACACCTTC. This gives the protein CASSDRGSYYGYTF.

J is TRBJ2-1 and V is TRBV9, with 7 positions matching TRBD1. The germline gives CDR1 SGDLS, CDR2 YYNGEE. With V trimmed by 2 bases and J by 6 bases, 8 bases remained unmatched. The CDR3 totals 15 residues. The CDR3, as DNA: TGTGCCAGCAGCGTTTCTGCCGGGACAGTCAATGAGCAGTTCTTC. It encodes CASSVSAGTVNEQFF.

This rearrangement joins TRBV5-4 to TRBJ2-4; TRBD2 might be the D (5 bases). The germline V gene has CDR1 SGHNT and CDR2 YYREEE (reference sequence). With 0 bases removed from V and 2 bases from J, the gap between germline ends came to 12 bases. The CDR3 has 16 residues. CDR3 region: CASSLVTQRTKNIQYF. The CDR3 nucleotides are TGTGCCAGCAGCTTGGTGACCCAGCGGACCAAAAACATTCAGTACTTC.

The rearrangement joins TRBV7-9 to TRBJ1-5; no firm D call. The CDR3 extends over 16 amino acids. Trimming stripped 4 bases from V and 6 bases from J, with 19 bases between. In germline, CDR1 is SEHNR, CDR2 FQNEAQ (reference sequence). DNA of the CDR3: TGTGCCAGCAGCTCAGACGGCAGGAGGGTACGTCAGCCCCAGCATTTT. Translation: CASSSDGRRVRQPQHF.

As DNA, the CDR3 is TGTGCCACCAGTGTTGGCAGTTTAGATACGCAGTATTTT. This gives the protein CATSVGSLDTQYF. The genes are TRBV24-1 and TRBJ2-3; D remains unclear. Deletions cut 5 bases from V and 5 bases from J, with 10 bases between. Germline V gene data show CDR1 as KGHDR and CDR2 as SFDVKD. The CDR3 has 13 amino acids.

The chain couples TRBV4-2 to TRBJ1-1, with 7 bases fitting TRBD1. CDR3 size: 15 residues. The germline V gene encodes CDR1 LGHNA and CDR2 YNFKEQ. J was trimmed by 7 bases and V by 4 bases; bases with no gene match: 12. The CDR3 region is CASSPPGTANVEAFF. As DNA, the CDR3 is TGTGCCAGCAGCCCCCCGGGGACAGCCAATGTTGAAGCTTTCTTT.

The chain uses TRBV7-2 and TRBJ1-3; no clear D gene. Trimming removed 5 bases at V and 4 bases at J, with 12 bases between. Germline CDR1 is SGHTA and CDR2 is FQGNSA. This CDR3 is 14 amino acids long. The CDR3 loop is CASSLQVAGNTIYF. CDR3 DNA: TGTGCCAGCAGCCTCCAGGTCGCCGGAAACACCATATATTTT.

The chain links TRBV12-3 or TRBV12-4 to TRBJ2-2; D is unresolved. V shed 3 bases and J shed 7 bases, with 9 bases lying between them. The CDR3 loop spans 13 amino acids. The CDR3 protein is CASSFDHIGELFF. For the CDR3, the DNA is TGTGCCAGCAGTTTTGATCACATCGGGGAGCTGTTTTTT.

The chain combines TRBV5-6 with TRBJ2-3, with 7 bases identical to TRBD1. The trim removed 0 bases at V and 0 bases at J, leaving 7 bases unmatched. The length of the CDR3 is 17 residues. Germline values: CDR1 SGHDT, CDR2 YYEEEE. CDR3 residues: CASSLADRAPSTDTQYF. The CDR3 DNA sequence: TGTGCCAGCAGCTTGGCTGACAGGGCTCCTAGCACAGATACGCAGTATTTT.